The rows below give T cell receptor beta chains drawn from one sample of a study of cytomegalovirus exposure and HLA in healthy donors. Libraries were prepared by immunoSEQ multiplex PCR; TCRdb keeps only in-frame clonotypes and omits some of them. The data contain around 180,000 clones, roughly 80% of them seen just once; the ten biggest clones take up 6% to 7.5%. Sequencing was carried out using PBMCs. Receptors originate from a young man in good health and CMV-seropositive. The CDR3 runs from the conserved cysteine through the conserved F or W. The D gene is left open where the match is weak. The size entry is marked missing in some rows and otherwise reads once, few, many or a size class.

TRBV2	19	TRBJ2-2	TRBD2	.	CASIPSGLAGESDTGELFF	TGTGCCAGCATACCCTCGGGACTAGCGGGAGAATCGGACACCGGGGAGCTGTTTTTT
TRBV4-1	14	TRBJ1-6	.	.	CASRQTGENSPLHF	TGCGCCAGCAGGCAGACAGGAGAGAATTCACCCCTCCACTTT
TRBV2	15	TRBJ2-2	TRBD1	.	CASSGTGWDTGELFF	TGTGCCAGCAGTGGGACAGGGTGGGACACCGGGGAGCTGTTTTTT
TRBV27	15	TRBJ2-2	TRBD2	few	CASSRGLGRTGELFF	TGTGCCAGCAGCCGCGGACTAGGTCGTACCGGGGAGCTGTTTTTT
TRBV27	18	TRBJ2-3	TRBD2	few	CASSFLAGGPRGTDTQYF	TGTGCCAGCAGTTTCCTAGCGGGGGGCCCGCGGGGCACAGATACGCAGTATTTT
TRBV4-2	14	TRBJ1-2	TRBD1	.	CASSHVGQGGGYTF	TGTGCCAGCAGCCATGTAGGACAGGGAGGAGGCTACACCTTC
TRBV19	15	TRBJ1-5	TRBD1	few	CASKQGANSNQPQHF	TGTGCCAGTAAGCAGGGGGCTAATAGCAATCAGCCCCAGCATTTT
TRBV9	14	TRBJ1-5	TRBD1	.	CASSAGQGGQPQHF	TGTGCCAGCAGCGCAGGACAGGGCGGTCAGCCCCAGCATTTT
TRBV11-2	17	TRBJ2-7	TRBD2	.	CASSLESGTSGAYEQYF	TGTGCCAGCAGCTTAGAGTCTGGGACTAGCGGAGCCTACGAGCAGTACTTC
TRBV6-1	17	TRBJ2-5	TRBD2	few	CASSEVSSGGTQETQYF	TGTGCCAGCAGTGAAGTCTCTAGCGGGGGGACCCAAGAGACCCAGTACTTC
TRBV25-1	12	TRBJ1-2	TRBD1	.	CASSGTGYGYTF	TGTGCCAGTTCCGGGACAGGCTATGGCTACACCTTC
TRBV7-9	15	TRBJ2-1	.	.	CASSLAVGQSNEQFF	TGTGCCAGCAGCTTAGCAGTCGGACAGTCGAATGAGCAGTTCTTC
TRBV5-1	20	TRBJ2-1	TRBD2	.	CASSPVGPTSGGAFFNEQFF	TGCGCCAGCAGCCCGGTCGGACCTACTAGCGGGGGGGCATTTTTCAATGAGCAGTTCTTC